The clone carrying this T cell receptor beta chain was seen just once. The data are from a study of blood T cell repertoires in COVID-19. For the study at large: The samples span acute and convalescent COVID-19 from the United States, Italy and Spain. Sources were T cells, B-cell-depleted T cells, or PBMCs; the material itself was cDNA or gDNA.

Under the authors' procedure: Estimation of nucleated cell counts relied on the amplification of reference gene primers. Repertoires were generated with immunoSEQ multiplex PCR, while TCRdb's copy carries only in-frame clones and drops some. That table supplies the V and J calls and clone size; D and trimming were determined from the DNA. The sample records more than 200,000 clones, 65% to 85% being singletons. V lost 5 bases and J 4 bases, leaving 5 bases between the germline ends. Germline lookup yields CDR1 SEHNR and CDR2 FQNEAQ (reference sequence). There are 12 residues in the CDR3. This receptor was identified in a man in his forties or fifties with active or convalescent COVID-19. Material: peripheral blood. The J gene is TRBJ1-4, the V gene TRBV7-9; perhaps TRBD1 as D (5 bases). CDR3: CASSQGNEKLFF. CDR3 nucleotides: TGTGCCAGCAGCCAGGGTAATGAAAAACTGTTTTTT.